This T cell receptor (beta chain) originates from a study of blood T cell repertoires in COVID-19. Repertoires were generated with immunoSEQ multiplex PCR, while TCRdb's copy carries only in-frame clones and drops some. Seen here are 200,000 to 250,000 clones, around 82% observed once, and the top ten hold under 8.5%. Germline trimming cut 2 bases from V and 1 base from J; bases unmatched to any gene: 8. The CDR3 sequence is 17 residues long. CDR1 and CDR2 from the germline V gene are SGHNT and YENEEA. This TCR derives from a woman between 65 and 79 years old with acute or convalescent COVID-19. This rearrangement joins TRBV11-3 to TRBJ2-3, with 8 bases lining up with TRBD2. Sequenced sample: peripheral blood. The CDR3 protein is CASSLNSGVSGTDTQYF. The CDR3 DNA reads as TGTGCCAGCAGCTTAAATAGCGGGGTCAGCGGCACAGATACGCAGTATTTT. Looking up the rest from reference TRBV11-3 and TRBJ2-3 gives the full variable domain: EAGVVQSPRYKIIEKKQPVAFWCNPISGHNTLYWYLQNLGQGPELLIRYENEEAVDDSQLPKDRFSAERLKGVDSTLKIQPAELGDSAVYLCASSLNSGVSGTDTQYFGPGTRLTVL.